This T cell receptor (beta chain) was captured in a study of cytomegalovirus exposure and HLA in healthy donors. Study as a whole: In a later analysis, it was reported that the 120 validation repertoires had been produced on the same platform as the roughly 650 repertoires belonging to the first cohort. Whole-study results and caveats: Among TCR beta chains, those listed as cytomegalovirus-associated numbered under 200.

With regard to this clone: Antigen: not known.

Clones were read by immunoSEQ multiplex PCR, and TCRdb kept only the in-frame ones, dropping some. The repertoire includes some 130,000 clones, approximately 82% of them detected once, and about 32% sits in the top ten. Germline values: CDR1 SGHTA, CDR2 FQGNSA. The CDR3 is made up of 14 amino acids. The ends were cut back, 1 base at V and 1 base at J, with 4 bases in the middle. The donors were part of the roughly 130-subject validation cohort, which stood apart from the approximately 640-subject first cohort. The sequenced material came from PBMCs. The source is a young man in good health and CMV-seropositive. The gene calls are TRBV7-2 and TRBJ2-2; unclear D gene. The CDR3 reads CASSLVQNTGELFF. Here the CDR3 DNA reads TGTGCCAGCAGCTTAGTTCAGAACACCGGGGAGCTGTTTTTT.